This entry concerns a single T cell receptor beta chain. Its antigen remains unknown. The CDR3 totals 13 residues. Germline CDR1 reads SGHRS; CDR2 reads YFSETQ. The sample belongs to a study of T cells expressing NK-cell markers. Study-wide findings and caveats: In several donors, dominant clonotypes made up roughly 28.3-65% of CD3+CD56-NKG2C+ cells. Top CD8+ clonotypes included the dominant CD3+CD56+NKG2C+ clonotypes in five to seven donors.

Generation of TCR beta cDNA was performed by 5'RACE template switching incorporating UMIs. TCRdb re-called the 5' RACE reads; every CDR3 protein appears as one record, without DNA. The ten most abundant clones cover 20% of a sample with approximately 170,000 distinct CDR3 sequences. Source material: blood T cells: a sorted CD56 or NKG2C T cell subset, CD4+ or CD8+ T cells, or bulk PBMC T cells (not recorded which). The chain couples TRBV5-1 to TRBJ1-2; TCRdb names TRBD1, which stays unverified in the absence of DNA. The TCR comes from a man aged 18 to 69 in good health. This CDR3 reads CASSGNRGYGYTF.